A selection of T cell receptor beta chains follows, all from one sample in a study of CD8 T cells in ankylosing spondylitis. TCRdb re-derived calls from the 5' RACE reads in MiXCR, one entry per CDR3 protein. The sample has roughly 42,000 distinct CDR3 sequences, roughly 2.5% seen once. Sequenced sample: blood, either unsorted or a sorted T cell fraction (not recorded which). The receptor source for this set is a male donor with ankylosing spondylitis or in good health (not recorded which). Each CDR3 is given with its conserved first and last residue. D genes are given only for firm matches. The size of a clone is reported for some rows only, either as once, few or many, or as a class for expanded clones.

J gene,clone size,D gene,CDR3 length,V gene,CDR3 DNA,CDR3 protein
TRBJ2-1,many,TRBD2,15,TRBV9,TGTGCCAGCAGCGTCACAGCGGGAGCGGCCAATGAGCAGTTCTTC,CASSVTAGAANEQFF
TRBJ1-2,many,-,12,TRBV9,TGTGCCAGCAGCGTGACGGATTATGGCTACACCTTC,CASSVTDYGYTF
TRBJ2-1,many,TRBD2,16,TRBV9,TGTGCCAGCAGCGTAGCTAGCGGGAAGGGCTACAATGAGCAGTTCTTC,CASSVASGKGYNEQFF
TRBJ2-1,many,TRBD2,16,TRBV9,TGTGCCAGCAGCAGAACCGGGACTAGCGGGAGAATTGAGCAGTTCTTC,CASSRTGTSGRIEQFF
TRBJ2-1,many,-,14,TRBV9,TGTGCCAGCAGCGTAGGAGGGATAGACAATGAGCAGTTCTTC,CASSVGGIDNEQFF
TRBJ1-2,-,-,14,TRBV21-1,TGTGCCAGCAGCAGATGGACAGACGGCTATGGCTACACCTTC,CASSRWTDGYGYTF
TRBJ2-1,many,-,13,TRBV9,TGTGCCAGCAGCCCCCAACGTTTCAATGAGCAGTTCTTC,CASSPQRFNEQFF
TRBJ2-2,many,-,13,TRBV9,TGTGCCAGCAGCGTAGACGGGGCCGGGGAGCTGTTTTTT,CASSVDGAGELFF
TRBJ2-1,medium-sized,TRBD2,15,TRBV9,TGTGCCAGCAGCGTAAGCGGGAGCTCCTACAATGAGCAGTTCTTC,CASSVSGSSYNEQFF
TRBJ2-5,many,TRBD2,15,TRBV9,TGTGCCAGCAGCGCCGGTAGCGGGAGGGGTGAGACCCAGTACTTC,CASSAGSGRGETQYF
TRBJ1-4,many,-,14,TRBV5-5,TGTGCCAGCCCCTCGGAGGGTAGTGGAGAAAAACTGTTTTTT,CASPSEGSGEKLFF
TRBJ2-1,many,TRBD2,14,TRBV9,TGTGCCAGCAGCGTAGCGGCTAGCGGGAGCGAGCAGTTCTTC,CASSVAASGSEQFF
TRBJ2-1,many,TRBD2,16,TRBV9,TGTGCCAGCAGCAACGTCGGGAGGGCCCGGTACAATGAGCAGTTCTTC,CASSNVGRARYNEQFF
TRBJ2-3,many,-,15,TRBV9,TGTGCCAGCAGCGGAGGGCCAAGCGCGGGGGATACGCAGTATTTT,CASSGGPSAGDTQYF
TRBJ2-5,many,TRBD1,16,TRBV9,TGTGCCAGCAGCGTAGCTACGAGCAGGGGGCAAGAGACCCAGTACTTC,CASSVATSRGQETQYF
TRBJ2-2,many,-,13,TRBV9,TGTGCCAGCAGCTACAGGGAAACCGGGGAGCTGTTTTTT,CASSYRETGELFF
TRBJ2-7,many,TRBD1,14,TRBV9,TGTGCCAGCAGCGCACCGGGACAGGGGACCGAGCAGTACTTC,CASSAPGQGTEQYF
TRBJ2-7,many,TRBD2,15,TRBV9,TGTGCCAGCAGCACCCAGACTAGCGGAATCTACGAGCAGTACTTC,CASSTQTSGIYEQYF
TRBJ2-7,many,TRBD2,16,TRBV9,TGTGCCAGCAGCGCCGGGACTAGCGGGTTGTCCTACGAGCAGTACTTC,CASSAGTSGLSYEQYF
TRBJ1-1,many,TRBD1,16,TRBV9,TGTGCCAGCAGCCCCCGCCAGGACAGGGTTCGAACTGAAGCTTTCTTT,CASSPRQDRVRTEAFF
TRBJ1-1,many,-,15,TRBV9,TGTGCCAGCAGCGTGGGAACCCCAATTGGTGCTGAAGCTTTCTTT,CASSVGTPIGAEAFF
TRBJ1-4,many,-,14,TRBV9,TGTGCCAGCAGCGTAGGAGGATCGTTCGAAAAACTGTTTTTT,CASSVGGSFEKLFF
TRBJ1-1,many,-,13,TRBV9,TGTGCCAGCAGCGTAAGGGGAGGAACTGAAGCTTTCTTT,CASSVRGGTEAFF
TRBJ1-3,many,TRBD1,17,TRBV9,TGTGCCAGCAGCCCCCGGGACAGGGTCTTGGCTGGAAACACCATATATTTT,CASSPRDRVLAGNTIYF
TRBJ2-7,many,TRBD2,17,TRBV9,TGTGCCAGCAGCGTAGGGACTAGCGGGATAGGAACCTACGAGCAGTACTTC,CASSVGTSGIGTYEQYF
TRBJ2-1,many,-,15,TRBV9,TGTGCCAGCAGCGTAGCCGCCTTTGACCACAATGAGCAGTTCTTC,CASSVAAFDHNEQFF
TRBJ1-1,many,-,17,TRBV24-1,TGTGCCACCAGTGATTTTAGGCAGGGAGGCCCGGACACTGAAGCTTTCTTT,CATSDFRQGGPDTEAFF
TRBJ2-1,many,-,13,TRBV9,TGTGCCAGCAGCGTTACTAGAGGCGATGAGCAGTTCTTC,CASSVTRGDEQFF
TRBJ2-7,many,-,15,TRBV9,TGTGCCAGCAGCGAACTCTCGGGGGTCGGCTACGAGCAGTACTTC,CASSELSGVGYEQYF
TRBJ2-1,many,TRBD2,16,TRBV9,TGTGCCAGCAGCGTAGGTCTAGGACTAGTAGGTCATGAGCAGTTCTTC,CASSVGLGLVGHEQFF
TRBJ2-1,many,-,16,TRBV9,TGTGCCAGCAGCGTAAAGTGGGGGACCGAGGGCGATGAGCAGTTCTTC,CASSVKWGTEGDEQFF
TRBJ2-3,few,TRBD2,16,TRBV9,TGTGCCAGCAGCGGCCGGACTAGCGGGACCGCAGATACGCAGTATTTT,CASSGRTSGTADTQYF
TRBJ1-4,many,-,20,TRBV21-1,TGTGCCAGCAGCAAAGTGGGGGAAATTCGATATTTAGGGACTAATGAAAAACTGTTTTTT,CASSKVGEIRYLGTNEKLFF
TRBJ2-5,many,TRBD2,16,TRBV9,TGTGCCAGCAGCGTTTCTCCCCTAGCGGGAGGAGAGACCCAGTACTTC,CASSVSPLAGGETQYF
TRBJ2-2,many,-,14,TRBV9,TGTGCCAGCAGCGTAGGCTGGAACACCGGGGAGCTGTTTTTT,CASSVGWNTGELFF
TRBJ2-7,many,TRBD1,15,TRBV9,TGTGCCAGCAGCGTTGAGGGGGCGAGCTCCTACGAGCAGTACTTC,CASSVEGASSYEQYF
TRBJ2-1,many,-,15,TRBV9,TGTGCCAGCAGCGTCGGAGACGCCCGATACAATGAGCAGTTCTTC,CASSVGDARYNEQFF
TRBJ2-7,many,TRBD2,14,TRBV9,TGTGCCAGCAGCGCCTTAGCGGGGACCTACGAGCAGTACTTC,CASSALAGTYEQYF
TRBJ2-4,many,TRBD1,16,TRBV9,TGTGCCAGCAGCCCCAGGTTAGGGACAGGTACAAACATTCAGTACTTC,CASSPRLGTGTNIQYF
TRBJ2-7,many,TRBD1,14,TRBV9,TGTGCCAGCAGCGTCGGACAGGCAGCTATCGAGCAGTACTTC,CASSVGQAAIEQYF
TRBJ2-1,many,TRBD2,15,TRBV9,TGTGCCAGCAGCCCTCGCTCGCGGGAGGGCAATGAGCAGTTCTTC,CASSPRSREGNEQFF
TRBJ2-3,many,-,14,TRBV9,TGTGCCAGCAGTGTGGGACCTGGCACAGATACGCAGTATTTT,CASSVGPGTDTQYF
TRBJ2-1,many,TRBD2,15,TRBV9,TGTGCCAGCAGCGTAGCAAGCGGGAGCCACAATGAGCAGTTCTTC,CASSVASGSHNEQFF
TRBJ2-5,many,TRBD2,15,TRBV9,TGTGCCAGCAGCTCAACTAGCGGGAGATTCGAGACCCAGTACTTC,CASSSTSGRFETQYF
TRBJ2-1,many,-,14,TRBV9,TGTGCCAGCAGCAATCAAAGAGGGGACAATGAGCAGTTCTTC,CASSNQRGDNEQFF
TRBJ2-2,many,TRBD2,16,TRBV9,TGTGCCAGCAGCGTAGAAGCGGGAGGGAACACCGGGGAGCTGTTTTTT,CASSVEAGGNTGELFF
TRBJ2-7,many,-,14,TRBV9,TGTGCCAGCAGCGTAGGGCAGCTCCCCTACGAGCAGTACTTC,CASSVGQLPYEQYF
TRBJ2-1,many,TRBD1,15,TRBV9,TGTGCCAGCAGTGAGGGACAGGGGAACTACAATGAGCAGTTCTTC,CASSEGQGNYNEQFF
TRBJ2-7,many,TRBD2,15,TRBV9,TGTGCCAGCAGCGTAGCAGCGGGAGGGTCCTACGAGCAGTACTTC,CASSVAAGGSYEQYF
TRBJ2-2,many,-,14,TRBV9,TGTGCCAGCAGATCCCTCGGGGGAACCGGGGAGCTGTTTTTT,CASRSLGGTGELFF
TRBJ2-7,many,-,15,TRBV9,TGTGCCAGCAGCGTAGATCCGGGGCACACCTACGAGCAGTACTTC,CASSVDPGHTYEQYF
TRBJ2-1,many,-,16,TRBV9,TGTGCCAGCAGCGTGGGCGCTACTCAGGCCTACAATGAGCAGTTCTTC,CASSVGATQAYNEQFF
TRBJ2-7,many,TRBD2,16,TRBV9,TGTGCCAGCAGCGTAACTAGCGGGAGCGGATCCTACGAGCAGTACTTC,CASSVTSGSGSYEQYF
TRBJ1-6,medium-sized,-,15,TRBV9,TGTGCCAGCAGCCCCCGGGACAAGTCAAATTCACCCCTCCACTTT,CASSPRDKSNSPLHF
TRBJ2-6,many,-,19,TRBV9,TGTGCCAGCAGCGTGTCCGGGACCGCGAGACCATCTGGGGCCAACGTCCTGACTTTC,CASSVSGTARPSGANVLTF
TRBJ2-7,many,TRBD2,16,TRBV9,TGTGCCAGCAGCACTCATACCGGGACTAGCGGGACCGAGCAGTACTTC,CASSTHTGTSGTEQYF
TRBJ2-3,many,-,17,TRBV9,TGTGCCAGCAGCGCTCCAGTGAGCGGATATAGCACAGATACGCAGTATTTT,CASSAPVSGYSTDTQYF
TRBJ2-7,many,-,16,TRBV9,TGTGCCAGCAGCGTAGCATTTAGGAGGGGGCTGGACGAGCAGTACTTC,CASSVAFRRGLDEQYF
TRBJ2-1,many,TRBD1,14,TRBV9,TGTGCCAGCAGCGCGGACAGGGGGCATATTGAGCAGTTCTTC,CASSADRGHIEQFF